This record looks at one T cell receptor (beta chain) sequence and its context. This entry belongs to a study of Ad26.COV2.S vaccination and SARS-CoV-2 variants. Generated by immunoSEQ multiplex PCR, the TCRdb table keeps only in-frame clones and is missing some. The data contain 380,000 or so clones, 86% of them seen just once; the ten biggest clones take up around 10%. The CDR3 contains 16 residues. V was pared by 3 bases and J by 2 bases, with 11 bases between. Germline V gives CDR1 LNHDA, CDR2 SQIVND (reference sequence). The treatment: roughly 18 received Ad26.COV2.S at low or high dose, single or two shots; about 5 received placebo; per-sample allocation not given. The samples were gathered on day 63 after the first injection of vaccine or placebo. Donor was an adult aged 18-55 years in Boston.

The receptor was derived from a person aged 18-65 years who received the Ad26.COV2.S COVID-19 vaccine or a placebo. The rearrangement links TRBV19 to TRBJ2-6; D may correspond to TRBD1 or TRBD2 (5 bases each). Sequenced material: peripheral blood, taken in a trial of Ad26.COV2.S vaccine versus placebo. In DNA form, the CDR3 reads TGTGCCAGTAGTATGGATCGGGGCGCTGGGGCCAACGTCCTGACTTTC. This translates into CASSMDRGAGANVLTF.